This T cell receptor beta chain was recorded in a study of T cell responses to AZD1222 COVID-19 vaccine. Points from the study as a whole: Only a handful of AZD1222 recipients tested seropositive at baseline. Vaccine-associated CD4 TCRs ranged over spike, dominating at 160-218 and 743-854. Mostly white British, mostly female donors; authors suggested clonal diversity may be underestimated. Reports indicate that nearly half of spike-specific TCRs are directed at unmutated variant regions.

Using immunoSEQ multiplex PCR, the repertoire was profiled, and TCRdb retains in-frame clones only, with some absent. The sample lists approximately 100,000 clones, 90% occurring once. The germline V gene encodes CDR1 ENHRY and CDR2 SYGVKD. The ends were cut back, 0 bases at V and 0 bases at J, with 7 bases in the middle. CDR3 length equals 15 residues. This clone was detected only once. Its antigen is undetermined. This TCR was recovered from an adult in good health. The sequences come from peripheral blood, collected on day 0 of AZD1222 vaccination. The rearrangement uses TRBV10-3 and TRBJ2-3; the D is unclear. CDR3 loop: CAISESRESTDTQYF. CDR3 nucleotides: TGTGCCATCAGTGAGTCAAGAGAGAGCACAGATACGCAGTATTTT.